The 19 T cell receptor beta chains below were found in one sample sequenced in a study of radiotherapy plus CTLA-4 blockade in lung cancer. Sequencing used immunoSEQ multiplex PCR; TCRdb keeps in-frame clones, though not all of them. The sample shows 32,000 or so clones, about 69% of them seen only once. Sequenced material: peripheral blood, taken from a patient treated with radiotherapy plus ipilimumab. These receptors were taken from a human donor with non-small cell lung cancer that progressed on radiotherapy plus ipilimumab.

CDR3: CSVEVPDSMNTEAFF. The CDR3 nucleotides read TGCAGCGTTGAAGTCCCGGACAGCATGAACACTGAAGCTTTCTTT. This rearrangement joins TRBV29-1 to TRBJ1-1; D possibly corresponds to TRBD1 (6 bases). The germline V gene has CDR1 SQVTM and CDR2 ANQGSEA. Between the trimmed V and J ends, which lost 1 base and 0 bases, there was a span of 12 bases. CDR3 length equals 15 residues.

The rearrangement links TRBV4-1 to TRBJ2-5, with 9 positions matching TRBD1. The CDR3 has 15 amino acids. The V gene end was trimmed by 6 bases and the J gene end by 3 bases; junction bases not matched to a gene: 8. The V gene's germline CDR1 is MGHRA and CDR2 YSYEKL. CDR3 nucleotide sequence: TGCGCCAGCAGTCACGGGGACAGGGTGGAAGAGACCCAGTACTTC. Amino acids: CASSHGDRVEETQYF.

This clone occurred a few times. The rearrangement links TRBV19 to TRBJ2-7; D unclear. Trimming removed 3 bases at V and 4 bases at J, with 10 bases between. CDR1 and CDR2 (germline): LNHDA, SQIVND (reference sequence). The CDR3 is made up of 13 amino acids. CDR3 coding DNA: TGTGCCAGTAGTATCCTTCCGGGTTACGAGCAGTACTTC. This codes for CASSILPGYEQYF.

This clone was seen a few times. The rearrangement uses TRBV18 and TRBJ2-7; a possible D gene is TRBD1 (6 bases). CDR3 size: 13 residues. V was trimmed by 3 bases and J by 5 bases, leaving 11 bases between them. Per germline, CDR1 KGHSH and CDR2 LQKENI. Here the CDR3 reads CASSPRGFNEQYF. The CDR3 bases are TGTGCCAGCTCACCCAGGGGTTTCAACGAGCAGTACTTC.

The V call is TRBV6-5, the J call TRBJ2-7; tentative D call: TRBD1 (5 bases). This CDR3 has 13 residues. Trimming left V 6 bases short and J 2 bases short, with 11 bases between. In germline, CDR1 is MNHEY, CDR2 SVGAGI. CDR3 amino acids: CASSDDRTYEQYF. In nucleotides, the CDR3 is TGTGCCAGCAGCGACGACAGAACCTACGAGCAGTACTTC.

This clone occurred a few times. This chain links TRBV28 with TRBJ1-2; possibly TRBD1 for D (6 bases). V lost 5 bases, J lost 4 bases, and 11 bases lay in between. CDR3 length: 13 residues. CDR1 is MDHEN, CDR2 SYDVKM, per germline. CDR3 DNA: TGTGCCAGCAGTATCAACAGGGCCTATGGCTACACCTTC. It codes for CASSINRAYGYTF.

V usage is TRBV9 and J usage is TRBJ2-1; D might be TRBD1 (5 bases). Germline CDR1 and CDR2: SGDLS and YYNGEE. Trimming took off 0 bases at V and 8 bases at J, with 9 bases between the two ends. The CDR3 extends over 13 amino acids. CDR3 nucleotide sequence: TGTGCCAGCAGCGTAGGGACACTCGATGAGCAGTTCTTC. Translated: CASSVGTLDEQFF.

The V gene is TRBV5-1, the J gene TRBJ1-1, with D unclear. Germline lookup yields CDR1 SGHRS and CDR2 YFSETQ. The CDR3 is 14 amino acids. V lost 0 bases, J lost 1 base, and 7 bases lay in between. The CDR3 DNA is TGCGCCAGCAGCTTGGGTCAGGAGAACACTGAAGCTTTCTTT. Translated: CASSLGQENTEAFF. The whole variable domain, remainder taken from reference TRBV5-1 and TRBJ1-1, is KAGVTQTPRYLIKTRGQQVTLSCSPISGHRSVSWYQQTPGQGLQFLFEYFSETQRNKGNFPGRFSGRQFSNSRSEMNVSTLELGDSALYLCASSLGQENTEAFFGQGTRLTVV.

The rearrangement links TRBV5-1 to TRBJ2-2; TRBD1 might be the D (5 bases). Trimming cost V 4 bases and J 0 bases, with 7 bases left between them. Germline lookup yields CDR1 SGHRS and CDR2 YFSETQ. The CDR3 covers 14 residues. The CDR3 nucleotides read TGCGCCAGCAGCAAGGACACGAACACCGGGGAGCTGTTTTTT. Protein: CASSKDTNTGELFF.

V usage is TRBV5-1 and J usage is TRBJ1-1, with D hard to call. This CDR3 region has 13 residues. In germline, CDR1 is SGHRS, CDR2 YFSETQ. The V and J ends lost 7 bases and 1 base respectively, with 11 bases between them. The chain's CDR3 is CASGQMGNTEAFF. The CDR3, as DNA: TGCGCCAGCGGGCAGATGGGGAACACTGAAGCTTTCTTT.

The chain couples TRBV9 to TRBJ2-3; 8 bases match TRBD1. The CDR3 sequence is 14 residues long. The V gene's germline CDR1 is SGDLS and CDR2 YYNGEE. With V trimmed by 4 bases and J by 2 bases, 3 bases remained unmatched. The CDR3 DNA is TGTGCCAGCAGCCCCCAGGGGGCCACAGATACGCAGTATTTT. It specifies CASSPQGATDTQYF.

This clone was detected only once. V and J are TRBV7-9 and TRBJ2-7, with D tentatively TRBD1 (6 bases). The V gene's germline CDR1 is SEHNR and CDR2 FQNEAQ (reference sequence). With 5 bases removed from V and 0 bases from J, the gap between germline ends came to 17 bases. This CDR3 spans 16 amino acids. The CDR3 region is CASSPRDNGASYEQYF. CDR3 DNA: TGTGCCAGCAGCCCTAGGGACAACGGAGCCTCCTACGAGCAGTACTTC.

The rearrangement joins TRBV19 to TRBJ2-1; 12 nucleotides align to TRBD2. This CDR3 spans 17 amino acids. V lost 6 bases to trimming and J lost 0 bases; unmatched junction nucleotides: 6. Germline V gives CDR1 LNHDA, CDR2 SQIVND (reference sequence). CDR3 sequence: CASRPGLAGSSYNEQFF. The CDR3 nucleotides are TGTGCCAGTAGACCCGGACTAGCGGGGAGCTCCTACAATGAGCAGTTCTTC.

This clone showed up just once. V usage is TRBV2 and J usage is TRBJ2-7; D is perhaps TRBD2 (5 bases). This CDR3 contains 11 residues. V was clipped by 3 bases and J by 12 bases, with 12 bases between them. Germline lookup yields CDR1 SNHLY and CDR2 FYNNEI. The CDR3 sequence: CASSEFRDRYF. The CDR3 DNA is TGTGCCAGCAGTGAGTTCCGGGATAGGTACTTC. Full variable domain (remainder filled in from reference TRBV2 and TRBJ2-7): EPEVTQTPSHQVTQMGQEVILRCVPISNHLYFYWYRQILGQKVEFLVSFYNNEISEKSEIFDDQFSVERPDGSNFTLKIRSTKLEDSAMYFCASSEFRDRYFGPGTRLTVT.

This clone was seen a few times. The rearrangement joins TRBV9 to TRBJ1-4, with a weak D call TRBD1 (6 bases). There are 15 residues in the CDR3. The V end lost 4 bases, the J end lost 7 bases, and 17 bases lay between the germline ends. Germline V lookup: CDR1 SGDLS, CDR2 YYNGEE. The CDR3 protein is CASSPGTIDGEKLFF. The CDR3 coding sequence is TGTGCCAGCAGCCCTGGGACAATCGACGGTGAAAAACTGTTTTTT.

The gene calls are TRBV4-3 and TRBJ2-7, with D perhaps matching TRBD2 (5 bases). The germline V gene encodes CDR1 LGHNA and CDR2 YSLEER. The CDR3 length is 15 residues. Trimming pared 2 bases from V and 2 bases from J, leaving 13 bases between. The CDR3 DNA reads TGCGCCAGCAGCCAATATGCGGACTGGACCTACGAGCAGTACTTC. The encoded protein is CASSQYADWTYEQYF.

The rearrangement uses TRBV7-9 and TRBJ1-5; D ambiguous. Trimming took off 6 bases at V and 9 bases at J, with 9 bases between the two ends. The CDR3 runs 11 residues. Germline V lookup: CDR1 SEHNR, CDR2 FQNEAQ (reference sequence). CDR3 residues: CASSPSGPQHF. The DNA for the CDR3 is TGTGCCAGCAGTCCGAGCGGGCCCCAGCATTTT.

The V call is TRBV10-2, the J call TRBJ1-1; possibly TRBD1 for D (6 bases). The germline V gene has CDR1 WSHSY and CDR2 SAAADI. The length of the CDR3 is 14 residues. V was cut by 6 bases and J by 1 base, with 12 bases left in between. The CDR3 loop reads CASSGGAGNTEAFF. In DNA, the CDR3 is TGCGCCAGCAGCGGGGGCGCGGGGAACACTGAAGCTTTCTTT.

To note about this clone: Relative to the germline gene, one junction end is altered; a read error may explain this. The chain joins TRBV2 to TRBJ1-3; 9 nucleotides match TRBD1. This CDR3 is built from 15 residues. The V gene's germline CDR1 is SNHLY and CDR2 FYNNEI. CDR3 DNA: TGTGCCAGCATTGAAAGGACAGGGGCTGGAAACACCATATATTTT. Residues: CASIERTGAGNTIYF.